Listed below are T cell receptor beta chains from one sample, sequenced in a study of blood T cell repertoires in COVID-19. Using immunoSEQ multiplex PCR, the repertoire was profiled, and TCRdb retains in-frame clones only, with some absent. The repertoire holds over 200,000 clones, with approximately 90% as singletons. The specimen sequenced was peripheral blood. The receptors were sampled from a man aged 30 to 45 with acute or convalescent COVID-19. The conserved cysteine and the conserved F or W are not part of the CDR3 here.

j_gene	len	v_gene	CDR3aa
TRBJ2-3	11	TRBV5-1	ASSPGESDTQY
TRBJ2-7	11	TRBV6-5	ASSFPGSYEQY
TRBJ2-2	14	TRBV7-3	ASSLGGQANTGELF
TRBJ2-7	11	TRBV7-3	ASSLWSSGEQY
TRBJ2-2	14	TRBV5-8	ASSRHTGANTGELF
TRBJ2-7	11	TRBV28	ASNRALNYEQY
TRBJ2-7	13	TRBV15	ATSRDIRQGGEQY
TRBJ2-3	13	TRBV27	ASSSDSGYEDTQY
TRBJ2-7	12	TRBV30	AWSVPGTGYEQY
TRBJ2-7	9	TRBV12-3/TRBV12-4	ASTNSHEQY
TRBJ2-2	14	TRBV5-5	ASSLWDRSNTGELF
TRBJ2-1	13	TRBV27	ASSLGLAAGDEQF
TRBJ1-1	11	TRBV18	ASSTGVNTEAF
TRBJ2-5	13	TRBV5-1	ASSLVGQSQETQY
TRBJ2-7	11	TRBV5-1	ASTSNSNGGQY
TRBJ1-1	12	TRBV28	ASSPVGRNTEAF
TRBJ2-1	11	TRBV5-1	ASSLEGFNEQF
TRBJ2-1	10	TRBV2	ASNWLVYEQF
TRBJ1-6	13	TRBV5-1	ASSLGTGANSPLH
TRBJ2-7	10	TRBV9	ASSGDTYEQY
TRBJ1-2	11	TRBV11-2	ASSLGTDYGYT
TRBJ2-7	9	TRBV6-5	ASSYGPEQY
TRBJ1-2	11	TRBV27	ASSSRIHYGYT
TRBJ1-2	15	TRBV27	ASRHRIPRGLTNGYT
TRBJ1-2	11	TRBV28	ASSLLEEYGYT
TRBJ2-5	12	TRBV18	ASSPRLAEETQY
TRBJ2-3	16	TRBV18	ASSLSDQTGGSTDTQY
TRBJ2-5	13	TRBV6-5	ASRSPGDRKETQY
TRBJ2-3	14	TRBV27	ASSPWTSGEADTQY
TRBJ1-6	10	TRBV13	ASSLQRGPLH
TRBJ2-5	13	TRBV2	ASSEHRGNQETQY
TRBJ2-3	12	TRBV5-1	ASRGTIGTDTQY
TRBJ2-2	11	TRBV30	AWSPWLAGELF
TRBJ1-6	12	TRBV28	ASSFPGEISPLH
TRBJ2-1	10	TRBV30	AWSVRGGEQF
TRBJ2-7	18	TRBV28	ASSPKSIPPTGGAGYEQY
TRBJ2-1	13	TRBV5-1	ASSLGAGVWSEQF
TRBJ1-2	12	TRBV5-1	ASRADGGGYGYT
TRBJ2-7	11	TRBV19	ASSPPHRGEQY
TRBJ2-1	13	TRBV9	ASSVEGLWGNEQF
TRBJ2-7	15	TRBV21-1	ASSSGLAGGPIGEQY
TRBJ2-2	12	TRBV11-1	ASSFDRVAGELF